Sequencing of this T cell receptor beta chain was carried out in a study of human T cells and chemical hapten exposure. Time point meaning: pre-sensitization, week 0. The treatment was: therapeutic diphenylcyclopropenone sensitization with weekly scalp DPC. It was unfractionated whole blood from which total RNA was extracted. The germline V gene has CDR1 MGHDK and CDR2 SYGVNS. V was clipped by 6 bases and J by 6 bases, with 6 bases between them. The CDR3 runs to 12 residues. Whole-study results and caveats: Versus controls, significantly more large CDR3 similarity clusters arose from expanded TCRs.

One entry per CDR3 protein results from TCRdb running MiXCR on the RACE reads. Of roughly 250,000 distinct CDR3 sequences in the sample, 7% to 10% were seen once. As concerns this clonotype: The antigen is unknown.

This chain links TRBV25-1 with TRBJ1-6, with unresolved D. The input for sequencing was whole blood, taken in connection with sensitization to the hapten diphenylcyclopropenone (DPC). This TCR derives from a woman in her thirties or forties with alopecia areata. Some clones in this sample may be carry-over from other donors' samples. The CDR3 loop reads CASRLVNSPLHF. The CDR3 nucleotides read TGTGCCAGCAGGCTGGTTAATTCACCCCTCCACTTT.